This T cell receptor beta chain was recorded in a study of cytomegalovirus exposure and HLA in healthy donors. The donors were members of the roughly 120-subject validation cohort (separate from the approximately 670-subject first cohort). The germline gives CDR1 MNHEY, CDR2 SMNVEV (reference sequence). The CDR3 is 15 residues long. J gave up 3 bases and V 5 bases, and 5 bases lay outside the gene matches. Data came from immunoSEQ multiplex PCR; TCRdb stores just in-frame clones and leaves some out. The sample holds about 120,000 clones, roughly 87% seen once. The sequence came from a woman in her late teens or twenties in good health and CMV-seronegative. The J gene is TRBJ2-2, the V gene TRBV27; 8 bases agree with TRBD2. The material sequenced was PBMCs. In DNA form, the CDR3 reads TGTGCCAGCAGTCCACTAGCGGTAGACACCGGGGAGCTGTTTTTT. It encodes CASSPLAVDTGELFF.